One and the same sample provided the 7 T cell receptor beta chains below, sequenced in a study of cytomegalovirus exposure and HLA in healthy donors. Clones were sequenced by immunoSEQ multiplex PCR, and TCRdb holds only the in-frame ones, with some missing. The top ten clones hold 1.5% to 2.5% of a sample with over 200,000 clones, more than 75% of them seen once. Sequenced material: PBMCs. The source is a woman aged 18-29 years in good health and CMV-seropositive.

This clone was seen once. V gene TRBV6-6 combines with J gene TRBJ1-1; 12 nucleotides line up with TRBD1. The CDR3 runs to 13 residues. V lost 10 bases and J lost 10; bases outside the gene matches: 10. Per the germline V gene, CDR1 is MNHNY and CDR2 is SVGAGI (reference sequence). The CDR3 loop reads CATLGQGASPAFF. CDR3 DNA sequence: TGTGCCACCTTGGGACAGGGGGCGTCTCCAGCTTTCTTT.

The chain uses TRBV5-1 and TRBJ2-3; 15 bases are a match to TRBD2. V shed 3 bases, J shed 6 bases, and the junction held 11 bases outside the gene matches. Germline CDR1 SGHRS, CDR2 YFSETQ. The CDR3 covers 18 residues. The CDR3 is CASSSGLAGGLGRDTQYF. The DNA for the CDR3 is TGCGCCAGCAGCTCAGGACTAGCGGGAGGGCTGGGAAGGGATACGCAGTATTTT.

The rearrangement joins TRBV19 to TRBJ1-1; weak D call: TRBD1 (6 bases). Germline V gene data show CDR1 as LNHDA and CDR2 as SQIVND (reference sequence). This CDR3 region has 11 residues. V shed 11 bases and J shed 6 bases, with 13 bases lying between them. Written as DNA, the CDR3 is TGTGCCTCATGGTGGGGGCCTGAAGCTTTCTTT. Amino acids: CASWWGPEAFF. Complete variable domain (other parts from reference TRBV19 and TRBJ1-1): DGGITQSPKYLFRKEGQNVTLSCEQNLNHDAMYWYRQDPGQGLRLIYYSQIVNDFQKGDIAEGYSVSREKKESFPLTVTSAQKNPTAFYLCASWWGPEAFFGQGTRLTVV.

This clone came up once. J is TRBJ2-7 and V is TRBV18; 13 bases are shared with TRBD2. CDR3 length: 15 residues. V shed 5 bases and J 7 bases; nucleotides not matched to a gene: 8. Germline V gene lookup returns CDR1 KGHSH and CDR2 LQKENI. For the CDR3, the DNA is TGTGCCAGCTCATCAGGGACTAGCGGGATTTATGAGCAGTACTTC. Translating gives CASSSGTSGIYEQYF.

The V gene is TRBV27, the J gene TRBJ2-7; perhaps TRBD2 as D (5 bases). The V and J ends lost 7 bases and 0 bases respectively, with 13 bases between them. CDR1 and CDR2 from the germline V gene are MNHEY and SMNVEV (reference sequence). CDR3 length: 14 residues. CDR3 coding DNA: TGTGCCAGCAAGAGGGCCAGGTCCTCCTACGAGCAGTACTTC. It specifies CASKRARSSYEQYF.

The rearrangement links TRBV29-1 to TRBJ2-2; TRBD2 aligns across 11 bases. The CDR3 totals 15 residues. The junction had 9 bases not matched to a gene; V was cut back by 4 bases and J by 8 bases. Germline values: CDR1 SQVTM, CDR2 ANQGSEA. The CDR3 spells CSVVKALAGEGELFF. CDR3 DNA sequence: TGCAGCGTTGTAAAGGCACTAGCGGGAGAAGGGGAGCTGTTTTTT.

Written as DNA, the CDR3 is TGTGCCAGCAGCTTAGAACTTTCACTCTCCTACAATGAGCAGTTCTTC. It codes for CASSLELSLSYNEQFF. The chain recombines TRBV7-6 with TRBJ2-1; D is uncertain. V was clipped by 1 base and J by 0 bases, with 10 bases between them. The CDR3 loop spans 16 amino acids. The germline gives CDR1 SGHVS, CDR2 FNYEAQ.